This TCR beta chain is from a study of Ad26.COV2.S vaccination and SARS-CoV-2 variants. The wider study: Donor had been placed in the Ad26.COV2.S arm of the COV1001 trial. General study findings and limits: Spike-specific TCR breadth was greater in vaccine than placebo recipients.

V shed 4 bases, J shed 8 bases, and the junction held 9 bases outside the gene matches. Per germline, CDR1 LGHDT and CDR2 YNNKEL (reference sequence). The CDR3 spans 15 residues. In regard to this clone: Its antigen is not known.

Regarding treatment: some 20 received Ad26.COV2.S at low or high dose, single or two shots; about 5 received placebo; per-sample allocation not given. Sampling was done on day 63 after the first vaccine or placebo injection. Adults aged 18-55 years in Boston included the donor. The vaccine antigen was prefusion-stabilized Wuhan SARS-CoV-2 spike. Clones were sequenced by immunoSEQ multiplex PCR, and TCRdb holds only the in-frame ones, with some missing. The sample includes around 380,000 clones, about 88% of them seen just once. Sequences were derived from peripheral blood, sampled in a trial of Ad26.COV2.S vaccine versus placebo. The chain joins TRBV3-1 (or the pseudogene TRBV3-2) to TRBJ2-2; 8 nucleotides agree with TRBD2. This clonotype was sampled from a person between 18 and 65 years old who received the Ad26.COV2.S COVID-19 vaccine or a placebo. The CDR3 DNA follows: TGTGCCAGCAGCCCTGGACTAGCAAAGGGTGGGGAGCTGTTTTTT. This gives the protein CASSPGLAKGGELFF.